This T cell receptor beta chain was found in a study of human T cells and chemical hapten exposure. General study results and limits: PT1 expanded TCR numbers tracked positively with patch test score.

Sample time point: pre-sensitization, week 0. The treatment was: therapeutic diphenylcyclopropenone sensitization with weekly scalp DPC. Whole blood, unfractionated, served as the material for total RNA extraction. V gave up 6 bases and J gave up 3 bases, with 12 bases separating them. The germline V gene has CDR1 MNHEY and CDR2 SMNVEV (reference sequence). CDR3 length equals 13 residues. This clonotype has a handful of counts. Its antigen is unidentified. Unique molecular identifiers were linked by the library to individual cDNA molecules. TCRdb re-called the RACE reads with MiXCR, one entry per CDR3 protein. This table has fewer than 45,000 distinct CDR3 sequences, approximately 12% appearing once.

The sample here was whole blood, taken in connection with sensitization to the hapten diphenylcyclopropenone (DPC). The chain joins TRBV27 to TRBJ2-7; D is unresolved. The source of this sequence is a woman between 35 and 50 years old with alopecia areata. Some clones in this sample may be carry-over from other donors' samples. CDR3: CASSLSSDYEQYF. The CDR3 coding sequence is TGTGCCAGCAGCCTCAGCTCGGACTACGAGCAGTACTTC.